This TCR beta chain emerged from a study of cytomegalovirus exposure and HLA in healthy donors. It was with 60 Vbeta and 13 Jbeta primers that the PCR ran. This table comes from immunoSEQ multiplex PCR, and its TCRdb copy is limited to in-frame clones, with some not included. Here the sample spans 55,000 to 70,000 clones, 80% being singletons. Trimming took 2 bases from V and 3 from J, leaving 11 bases between them. The length of the CDR3 is 15 residues. Germline CDR1 MDHEN, CDR2 SYDVKM. The V call is TRBV28, the J call TRBJ2-1; D not certain. The receptor's source is a woman in her forties in good health and CMV-seronegative. Sequencing was performed on PBMCs. Written as DNA, the CDR3 is TGTGCCAGCAGTTTACATCTTGCAGGCTACAATGAGCAGTTCTTC. It translates to CASSLHLAGYNEQFF.